The 30 T cell receptor beta chains reported below all come from one sample, sequenced in a study of cytomegalovirus exposure and HLA in healthy donors. Assay used: immunoSEQ multiplex PCR; TCRdb lists only in-frame clones, some missing. The sample carries 200,000 to 300,000 clones, approximately 83% recorded once. Sample: PBMCs. These receptors came from a woman aged 25 to 39 in good health and CMV-seropositive.

This sequence joins TRBV4-2 and TRBJ1-1; no clear D. This CDR3 is 12 amino acids long. The ends were cut back, 1 base at V and 7 bases at J, with 7 bases in the middle. Per germline, CDR1 LGHNA and CDR2 YNFKEQ. In DNA form, the CDR3 reads TGTGCCAGCAGCCAAGTCCCCCTTGAAGCTTTCTTT. This translates into CASSQVPLEAFF.

The chain carries TRBV10-2 and TRBJ1-4; a weak D match, TRBD1 (6 bases). The CDR3 extends over 15 amino acids. Per the germline V gene, CDR1 is WSHSY and CDR2 is SAAADI. Deletions cut 8 bases from V and 7 bases from J, with 20 bases between. CDR3 DNA sequence: TGCGCCAGCCGGGACATGGCAGCAGTAGGTGAAAAACTGTTTTTT. Residues: CASRDMAAVGEKLFF.

The chain employs TRBV5-1 and TRBJ2-3; perhaps TRBD1 as D (5 bases). This CDR3 spans 14 amino acids. The germline V and J ends were trimmed by 4 bases and 5 bases, with 14 bases remaining between them. Germline V gene lookup returns CDR1 SGHRS and CDR2 YFSETQ. In nucleotides, the CDR3 is TGCGCCAGCAGCGACACAAGGGGTCAAGATACGCAGTATTTT. It is translated as CASSDTRGQDTQYF.

This sequence joins TRBV6-1 and TRBJ1-1; TRBD1 might be the D (6 bases). CDR1 is MNHNS and CDR2 is SASEGT in the germline V gene. The CDR3 spans 16 residues. V gave up 6 bases and J gave up 5 bases, with 22 bases separating them. The CDR3 bases are TGTGCCAGCAGCGAACTCCCAGACAGGTTAGGAACTGAAGCTTTCTTT. Translated: CASSELPDRLGTEAFF.

The chain combines TRBV28 with TRBJ2-7, with D possibly matching TRBD2 (6 bases). CDR3 size: 14 residues. The ends were cut back, 9 bases at V and 2 bases at J, with 17 bases in the middle. CDR1 MDHEN and CDR2 SYDVKM come from the germline V gene. CDR3: CASIPGSATYEQYF. As DNA, the CDR3 is TGTGCCAGTATACCCGGGAGCGCTACCTACGAGCAGTACTTC.

This clone was counted only a few times. The V and J genes are TRBV5-1 and TRBJ1-1; D not resolved. Germline CDR1 is SGHRS and CDR2 is YFSETQ. V was cut by 4 bases and J by 3 bases, with 4 bases left in between. This CDR3 region has 11 residues. The CDR3 protein is CASSIDTEAFF. CDR3 DNA: TGCGCCAGCAGCATCGACACTGAAGCTTTCTTT. The full variable domain, its missing parts supplied by reference TRBV5-1 and TRBJ1-1, is KAGVTQTPRYLIKTRGQQVTLSCSPISGHRSVSWYQQTPGQGLQFLFEYFSETQRNKGNFPGRFSGRQFSNSRSEMNVSTLELGDSALYLCASSIDTEAFFGQGTRLTVV.

This sequence joins TRBV5-1 and TRBJ2-7; 7 positions match TRBD1. The trim removed 4 bases at V and 1 base at J, leaving 5 bases unmatched. The germline CDR1 and CDR2 sequences are SGHRS and YFSETQ. The CDR3 loop spans 14 amino acids. CDR3: CASSLTGFSYEQYF. The DNA for the CDR3 is TGCGCCAGCAGCCTGACAGGGTTTTCCTACGAGCAGTACTTC.

V and J are TRBV7-6 and TRBJ1-2; no reliable D call. Germline CDR1 is SGHVS and CDR2 is FNYEAQ. This CDR3 has 15 residues. Trimming took off 0 bases at V and 3 bases at J, with 11 bases between the two ends. The CDR3 loop is CASSLAPSEHYGYTF. DNA of the CDR3: TGTGCCAGCAGCTTAGCGCCGTCAGAACACTATGGCTACACCTTC.

The sample holds many counts of this clone. The V gene is TRBV19, the J gene TRBJ2-1; 9 nucleotides match TRBD1. The CDR3 covers 15 residues. J was trimmed by 5 bases and V by 7 bases; bases with no gene match: 9. The germline gives CDR1 LNHDA, CDR2 SQIVND (reference sequence). CDR3 nucleotides: TGTGCCAGTATCCCAAGGACAGGGGCCCACAATGAGCAGTTCTTC. Its protein product is CASIPRTGAHNEQFF.

This chain joins TRBV5-1 and TRBJ2-1, with 7 bases lining up with TRBD1. There are 17 residues in the CDR3. Germline lookup yields CDR1 SGHRS and CDR2 YFSETQ. The trim removed 0 bases at V and 0 bases at J, leaving 6 bases unmatched. DNA of the CDR3: TGCGCCAGCAGCTTGGAGACAGGGTTTGCCTCCTACAATGAGCAGTTCTTC. Translating it yields CASSLETGFASYNEQFF.

This clone was counted once. V is TRBV7-2 and J is TRBJ2-3; possible D gene TRBD1, 5 bases. In germline, CDR1 is SGHTA, CDR2 FQGNSA. The ends were cut back, 3 bases at V and 1 base at J, with 11 bases in the middle. The length of the CDR3 is 15 residues. In nucleotides, the CDR3 is TGTGCCAGCAGCTTGGAAGGACAAGGCACAGATACGCAGTATTTT. It is translated as CASSLEGQGTDTQYF.

V gene TRBV25-1 combines with J gene TRBJ2-3, with a weak D call TRBD2 (5 bases). V dropped 3 bases and J dropped 0 bases, with 10 bases sitting between them. This CDR3 contains 15 residues. CDR1 MGHDK and CDR2 SYGVNS come from the germline V gene. In DNA form, the CDR3 reads TGTGCCAGCAGTGATGGGAGAACTAGCACAGATACGCAGTATTTT. Translation: CASSDGRTSTDTQYF.

This clone turned up a few times. This chain connects TRBV5-1 to TRBJ1-1, with D unclear. The germline gives CDR1 SGHRS, CDR2 YFSETQ. Trimming pared 1 base from V and 4 bases from J, leaving 11 bases between. This CDR3 contains 14 residues. CDR3 sequence: CASSLLITGTEAFF. In DNA form, the CDR3 reads TGCGCCAGCAGCTTGTTAATTACGGGCACTGAAGCTTTCTTT.

This rearrangement joins TRBV5-6 to TRBJ2-5; D possibly corresponds to TRBD1 (6 bases). Germline V CDR1 and CDR2: SGHDT, YYEEEE. The CDR3 spans 13 residues. V gave up 4 bases and J gave up 5 bases, with 12 bases separating them. This chain's CDR3 is CASSLHRVETQYF. Here the CDR3 DNA reads TGTGCCAGCAGCCTGCACAGGGTCGAGACCCAGTACTTC.

This sequence joins TRBV5-1 and TRBJ2-7; 9 nucleotides line up with TRBD1. The V and J ends lost 5 bases and 5 bases, in that order; junction bases with no gene match: 8. In germline, CDR1 is SGHRS, CDR2 YFSETQ. The CDR3 has 14 amino acids. CDR3 residues: CASRDGTGIHEQYF. CDR3 DNA: TGCGCCAGCAGGGACGGGACAGGGATCCACGAGCAGTACTTC.

The chain employs TRBV27 and TRBJ2-6; D is uncertain. CDR1 MNHEY and CDR2 SMNVEV come from the germline V gene (reference sequence). Trimming cost V 3 bases and J 0 bases, with 9 bases left between them. CDR3 length equals 16 residues. Written as DNA, the CDR3 is TGTGCCAGCAGTTTGTTTAGCCTCTCTGGGGCCAACGTCCTGACTTTC. Translating gives CASSLFSLSGANVLTF.

The J gene is TRBJ1-2, the V gene TRBV5-1, with D possibly matching TRBD1 (5 bases). V dropped 0 bases and J dropped 8 bases, with 14 bases sitting between them. CDR1 and CDR2 from the germline V gene are SGHRS and YFSETQ. This CDR3 is 14 amino acids long. CDR3 loop: CASSLVEGVIGYTF. The CDR3 DNA reads TGCGCCAGCAGCTTGGTGGAAGGGGTTATAGGCTACACCTTC.

J is TRBJ2-5 and V is TRBV5-1; possibly TRBD2 for D (8 bases). V lost 4 bases and J 1 base, leaving 17 bases between the germline ends. The V gene's germline CDR1 is SGHRS and CDR2 YFSETQ. The CDR3 extends over 16 amino acids. Here the CDR3 reads CASSARGTRAQETQYF. The CDR3 bases are TGCGCCAGCAGCGCCAGGGGGACTAGGGCCCAAGAGACCCAGTACTTC.

Only a few counts were recorded for this clone. CDR3 bases: TGCGCCAGCAGTCTGGGGGGTGAGCCGACTGAAGCTTTCTTT. It specifies CASSLGGEPTEAFF. V gene TRBV10-1 combines with J gene TRBJ1-1, with a weak D call TRBD1 (5 bases). Looked up from germline, CDR1 is WNHNN and CDR2 is SYGVQD (reference sequence). CDR3 length: 14 amino acids. V shed 5 bases and J shed 5 bases, with 15 bases lying between them.

V and J are TRBV11-3 and TRBJ2-1, with D perhaps matching TRBD2 (5 bases). The germline V gene encodes CDR1 SGHNT and CDR2 YENEEA. The CDR3 sequence is 14 residues long. V was shortened by 2 bases and J by 9 bases, with 14 bases between the two germline ends. The CDR3 coding sequence is TGTGCCAGCAGCTTAACCCCGTCTGAGGGTGAGCAGTTCTTC. Translation gives CASSLTPSEGEQFF.

The chain is built from TRBV28 and TRBJ2-1, with TRBD1 matching over 10 bases. The junction had 13 bases not matched to a gene; V was cut back by 10 bases and J by 10 bases. The germline gives CDR1 MDHEN, CDR2 SYDVKM. This CDR3 has 14 amino acids. CDR3 protein: CATQTWGTGDEQFF. The CDR3 bases are TGTGCCACCCAGACCTGGGGGACAGGGGACGAGCAGTTCTTC.

This clone was counted only a few times. The V call is TRBV5-4, the J call TRBJ2-3, with D possibly TRBD2 on 6 matching bases. CDR1 is SGHNT, CDR2 YYREEE, per germline (reference sequence). The V and J ends lost 3 bases and 5 bases respectively, with 16 bases between them. The CDR3 sequence is 15 residues long. The CDR3 protein is CASSSSRRVVDTQYF. DNA for the CDR3: TGTGCCAGCAGCTCTTCGAGGAGGGTGGTAGATACGCAGTATTTT.

The chain joins TRBV18 to TRBJ2-5, with a possible D match to TRBD1 (5 bases). The CDR3 is 12 amino acids. CDR1 KGHSH and CDR2 LQKENI come from the germline V gene. V lost 6 bases and J 6 bases, leaving 11 bases between the germline ends. The CDR3 protein is CASSPSDKTQYF. The CDR3 DNA reads as TGTGCCAGCTCCCCTTCGGACAAGACCCAGTACTTC. Filled out from reference TRBV18 and TRBJ2-5, the complete variable domain reads NAGVMQNPRHLVRRRGQEARLRCSPMKGHSHVYWYRQLPEEGLKFMVYLQKENIIDESGMPKERFSAEFPKEGPSILRIQQVVRGDSAAYFCASSPSDKTQYFGPGTRLLVL.

The V gene is TRBV28, the J gene TRBJ1-2; D remains ambiguous. The CDR3 sequence is 14 residues long. Germline CDR1 is MDHEN and CDR2 is SYDVKM. V gave up 5 bases and J gave up 8 bases, with 18 bases separating them. CDR3 sequence: CASSPQTAGLGYTF. CDR3 in DNA: TGTGCCAGCAGTCCTCAAACGGCAGGATTAGGCTACACCTTC.

The chain combines TRBV5-6 with TRBJ1-2, with TRBD1 matching 8 bases. V dropped 4 bases and J dropped 8; count of bases not matched to a gene: 7. The CDR3 is 13 residues long. Germline values: CDR1 SGHDT, CDR2 YYEEEE. CDR3 residues: CASSPDRAGGYTF. The CDR3 DNA sequence: TGTGCCAGCAGCCCGGACAGGGCGGGAGGCTACACCTTC.

The chain carries TRBV5-1 and TRBJ2-1; 8 positions match TRBD2. From germline, CDR1 is SGHRS and CDR2 YFSETQ. Trimming cost V 4 bases and J 3 bases; bases outside gene matches: 9. There are 16 residues in the CDR3. CDR3 bases: TGCGCCAGCAGCCCGGACACTAGCGGATTCTACAATGAGCAGTTCTTC. Translated: CASSPDTSGFYNEQFF.

Turning to this clone: A read error may account for a junction end that differs from germline. V is TRBV7-7 and J is TRBJ2-3; D is uncertain. CDR3 length equals 15 residues. Germline V CDR1 and CDR2: SSHAT, FNYEAQ (reference sequence). The DNA of the CDR3 is TGTGCTAGCAGCCCCAGGTCGGCAGGATTAGATACGCAGTATTTT. Protein: CASSPRSAGLDTQYF.

The chain is built from TRBV25-1 and TRBJ1-2; D is ambiguous. Trimming took 2 bases from V and 2 from J, leaving 15 bases between them. CDR1 is MGHDK, CDR2 SYGVNS, per germline. CDR3 length: 16 residues. For the CDR3, the DNA is TGTGCCAGCAGTGAAGTAGGTGCAGGTACCAACTATGGCTACACCTTC. Amino acid sequence: CASSEVGAGTNYGYTF.

V gene TRBV29-1 combines with J gene TRBJ2-2; D is uncertain. Trimming stripped 5 bases from V and 6 bases from J, with 7 bases between. CDR1 is SQVTM and CDR2 is ANQGSEA in the germline V gene. The CDR3 consists of 11 residues. CDR3 nucleotides: TGCAGCGTTCCCTCCGCCGGGGAGCTGTTTTTT. This translates into CSVPSAGELFF.

The chain links TRBV28 to TRBJ1-1, with D uncertain. The germline CDR1 and CDR2 sequences are MDHEN and SYDVKM. Between the trimmed V and J ends, which lost 1 base and 11 bases, there was a span of 8 bases. CDR3 length: 11 amino acids. The CDR3 reads CASSLSAGAFF. In nucleotides, the CDR3 is TGTGCCAGCAGTTTATCGGCAGGCGCTTTCTTT.